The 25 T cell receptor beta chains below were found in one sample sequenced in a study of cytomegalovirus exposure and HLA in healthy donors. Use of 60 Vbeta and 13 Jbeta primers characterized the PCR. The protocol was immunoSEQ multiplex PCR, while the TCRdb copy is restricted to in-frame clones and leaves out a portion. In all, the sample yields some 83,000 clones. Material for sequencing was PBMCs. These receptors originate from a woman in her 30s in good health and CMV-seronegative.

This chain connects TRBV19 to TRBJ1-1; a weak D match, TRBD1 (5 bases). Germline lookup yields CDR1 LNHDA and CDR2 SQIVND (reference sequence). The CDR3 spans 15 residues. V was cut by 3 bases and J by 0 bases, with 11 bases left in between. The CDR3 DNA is TGTGCCAGTAGTATCCTCCCAGGGATGAACACTGAAGCTTTCTTT. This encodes CASSILPGMNTEAFF.

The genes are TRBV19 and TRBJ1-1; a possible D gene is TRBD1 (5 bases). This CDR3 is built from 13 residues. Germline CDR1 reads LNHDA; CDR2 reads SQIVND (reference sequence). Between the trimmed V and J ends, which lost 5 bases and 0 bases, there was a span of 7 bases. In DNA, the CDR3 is TGTGCCAGTAGTGTGACAGTGAACACTGAAGCTTTCTTT. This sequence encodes CASSVTVNTEAFF.

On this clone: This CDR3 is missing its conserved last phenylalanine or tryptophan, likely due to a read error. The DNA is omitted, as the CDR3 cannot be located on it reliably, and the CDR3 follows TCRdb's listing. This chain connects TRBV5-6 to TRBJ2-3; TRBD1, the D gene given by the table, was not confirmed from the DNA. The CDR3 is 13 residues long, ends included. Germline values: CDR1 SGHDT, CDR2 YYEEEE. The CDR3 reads CASSLGRTGFMVV.

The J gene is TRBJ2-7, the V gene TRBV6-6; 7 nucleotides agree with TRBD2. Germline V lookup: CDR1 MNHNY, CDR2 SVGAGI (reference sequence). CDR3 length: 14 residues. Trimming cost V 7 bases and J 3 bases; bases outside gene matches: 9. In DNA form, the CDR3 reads TGTGCCAGCACAGCAGCGGGGACCGTCTACGAGCAGTACTTC. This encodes CASTAAGTVYEQYF.

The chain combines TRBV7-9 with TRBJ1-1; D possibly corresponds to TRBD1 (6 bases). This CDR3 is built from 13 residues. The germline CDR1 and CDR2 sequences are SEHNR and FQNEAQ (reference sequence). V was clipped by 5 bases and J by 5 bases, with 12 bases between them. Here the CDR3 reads CASSIQGKTEAFF. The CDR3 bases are TGTGCCAGCAGCATTCAGGGGAAGACTGAAGCTTTCTTT.

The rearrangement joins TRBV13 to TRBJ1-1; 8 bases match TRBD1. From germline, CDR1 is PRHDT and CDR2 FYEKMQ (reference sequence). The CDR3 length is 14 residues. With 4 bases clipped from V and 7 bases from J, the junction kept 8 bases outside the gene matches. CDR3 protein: CASSSDREGVEAFF. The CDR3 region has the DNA TGTGCCAGCAGCTCGGACAGGGAGGGGGTTGAAGCTTTCTTT. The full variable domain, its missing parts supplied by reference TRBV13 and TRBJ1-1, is AAGVIQSPRHLIKEKRETATLKCYPIPRHDTVYWYQQGPGQDPQFLISFYEKMQSDKGSIPDRFSAQQFSDYHSELNMSSLELGDSALYFCASSSDREGVEAFFGQGTRLTVV.

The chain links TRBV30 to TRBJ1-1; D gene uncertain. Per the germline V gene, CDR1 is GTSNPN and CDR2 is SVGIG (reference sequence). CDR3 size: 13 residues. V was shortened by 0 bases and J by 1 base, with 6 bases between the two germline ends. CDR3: CAWSVPGNTEAFF. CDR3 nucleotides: TGTGCCTGGAGTGTACCGGGGAACACTGAAGCTTTCTTT.

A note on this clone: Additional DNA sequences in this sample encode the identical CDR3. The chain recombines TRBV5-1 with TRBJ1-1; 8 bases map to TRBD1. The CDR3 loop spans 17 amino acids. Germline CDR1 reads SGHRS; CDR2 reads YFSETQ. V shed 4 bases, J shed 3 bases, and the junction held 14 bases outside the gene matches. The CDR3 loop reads CASSPGTGSLLDTEAFF. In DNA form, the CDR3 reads TGCGCCAGCAGCCCCGGGACAGGAAGTCTTTTGGACACTGAAGCTTTCTTT.

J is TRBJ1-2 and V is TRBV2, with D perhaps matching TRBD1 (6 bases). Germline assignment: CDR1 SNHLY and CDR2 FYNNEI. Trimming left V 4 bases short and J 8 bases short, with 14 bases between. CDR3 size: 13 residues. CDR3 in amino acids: CASSVHQGRGYTF. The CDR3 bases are TGTGCCAGCAGTGTTCATCAGGGGCGCGGCTACACCTTC.

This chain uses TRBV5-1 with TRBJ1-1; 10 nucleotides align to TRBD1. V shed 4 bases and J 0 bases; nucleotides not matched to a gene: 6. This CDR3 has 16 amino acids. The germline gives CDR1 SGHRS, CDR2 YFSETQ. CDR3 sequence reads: CASSPGQGIMNTEAFF. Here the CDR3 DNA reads TGCGCCAGCAGCCCGGGACAGGGGATAATGAACACTGAAGCTTTCTTT.

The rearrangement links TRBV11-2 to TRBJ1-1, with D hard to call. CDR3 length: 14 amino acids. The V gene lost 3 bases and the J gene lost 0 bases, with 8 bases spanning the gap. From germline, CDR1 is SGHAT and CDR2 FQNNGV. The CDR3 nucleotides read TGTGCCAGCAGCTTGGAGGGATTGAACACTGAAGCTTTCTTT. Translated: CASSLEGLNTEAFF.

The CDR3 loop reads CASSSGTSGSEQYF. CDR3 sequence (DNA): TGTGCCAGCAGCTCTGGGACTAGCGGGAGCGAGCAGTACTTC. J is TRBJ2-7 and V is TRBV7-9, with 14 positions matching TRBD2. Germline V gene lookup returns CDR1 SEHNR and CDR2 FQNEAQ (reference sequence). The CDR3 runs to 14 residues. The V segment lost 4 bases and the J segment 6 bases; nucleotides outside the gene matches: 2.

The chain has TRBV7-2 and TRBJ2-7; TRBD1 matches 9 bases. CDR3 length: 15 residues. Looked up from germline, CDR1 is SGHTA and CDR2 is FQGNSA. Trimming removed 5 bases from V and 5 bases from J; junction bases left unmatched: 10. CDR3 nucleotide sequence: TGTGCCAGCAGCACCTCCGGGACAGGGACCAACGAGCAGTACTTC. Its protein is CASSTSGTGTNEQYF.

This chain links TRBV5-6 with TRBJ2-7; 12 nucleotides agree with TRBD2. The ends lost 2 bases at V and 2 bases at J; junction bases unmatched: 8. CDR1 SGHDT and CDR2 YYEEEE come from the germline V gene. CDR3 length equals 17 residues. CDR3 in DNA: TGTGCCAGCAGCTTCTTGACTAGCGGGGGCCGGACCTACGAGCAGTACTTC. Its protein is CASSFLTSGGRTYEQYF.

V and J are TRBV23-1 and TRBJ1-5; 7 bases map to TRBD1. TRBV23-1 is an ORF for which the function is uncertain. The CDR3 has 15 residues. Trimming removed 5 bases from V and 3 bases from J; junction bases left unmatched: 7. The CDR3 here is CASSSDRALNQPQHF. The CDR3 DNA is TGCGCCAGCAGTAGCGACAGGGCCCTCAATCAGCCCCAGCATTTT.

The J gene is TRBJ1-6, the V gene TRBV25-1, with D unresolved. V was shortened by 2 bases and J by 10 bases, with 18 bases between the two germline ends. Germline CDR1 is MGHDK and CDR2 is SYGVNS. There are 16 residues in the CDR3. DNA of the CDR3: TGTGCCAGCAGTGAAACTCGCACCTTGAAGGAGTCACCCCTCCACTTT. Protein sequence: CASSETRTLKESPLHF.

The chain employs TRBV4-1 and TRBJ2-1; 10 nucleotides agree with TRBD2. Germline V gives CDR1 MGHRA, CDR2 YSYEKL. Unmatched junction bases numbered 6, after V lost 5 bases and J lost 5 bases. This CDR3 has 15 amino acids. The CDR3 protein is CASSSAGGWDNEQFF. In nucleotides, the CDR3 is TGCGCCAGCAGCTCAGCGGGAGGGTGGGACAATGAGCAGTTCTTC.

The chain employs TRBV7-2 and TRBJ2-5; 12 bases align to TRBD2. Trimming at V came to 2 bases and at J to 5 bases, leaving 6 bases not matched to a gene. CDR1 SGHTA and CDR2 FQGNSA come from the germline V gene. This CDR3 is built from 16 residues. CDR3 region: CASSLPGLAGGETQYF. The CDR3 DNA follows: TGTGCCAGCAGCTTACCGGGCCTAGCGGGGGGGGAGACCCAGTACTTC.

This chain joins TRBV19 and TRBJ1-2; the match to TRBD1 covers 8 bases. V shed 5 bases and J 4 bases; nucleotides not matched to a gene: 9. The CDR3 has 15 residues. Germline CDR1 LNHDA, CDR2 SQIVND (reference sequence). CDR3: CASSPTGARLYGYTF. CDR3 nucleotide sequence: TGTGCCAGTAGTCCGACAGGGGCCCGACTCTATGGCTACACCTTC.

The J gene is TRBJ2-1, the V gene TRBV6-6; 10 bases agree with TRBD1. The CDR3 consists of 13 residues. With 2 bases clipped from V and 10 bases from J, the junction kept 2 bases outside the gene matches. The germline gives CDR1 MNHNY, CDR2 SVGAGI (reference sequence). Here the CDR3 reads CASSYRDRGEQFF. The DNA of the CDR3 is TGTGCCAGCAGTTACCGGGACAGGGGCGAGCAGTTCTTC.

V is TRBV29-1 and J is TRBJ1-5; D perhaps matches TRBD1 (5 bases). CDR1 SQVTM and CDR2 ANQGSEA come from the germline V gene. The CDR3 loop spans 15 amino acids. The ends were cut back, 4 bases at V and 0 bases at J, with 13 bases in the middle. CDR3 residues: CSVGLGDYSNQPQHF. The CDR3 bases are TGCAGCGTTGGATTAGGGGACTATAGCAATCAGCCCCAGCATTTT.

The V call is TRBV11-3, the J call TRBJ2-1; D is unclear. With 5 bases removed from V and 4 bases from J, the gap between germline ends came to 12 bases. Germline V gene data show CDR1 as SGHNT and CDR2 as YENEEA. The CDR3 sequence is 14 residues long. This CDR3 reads CASSPGRRYNEQFF. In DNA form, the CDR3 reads TGTGCCAGCAGCCCCGGCCGGCGGTACAATGAGCAGTTCTTC. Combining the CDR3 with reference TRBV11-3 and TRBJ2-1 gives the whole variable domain EAGVVQSPRYKIIEKKQPVAFWCNPISGHNTLYWYLQNLGQGPELLIRYENEEAVDDSQLPKDRFSAERLKGVDSTLKIQPAELGDSAVYLCASSPGRRYNEQFFGPGTRLTVL.

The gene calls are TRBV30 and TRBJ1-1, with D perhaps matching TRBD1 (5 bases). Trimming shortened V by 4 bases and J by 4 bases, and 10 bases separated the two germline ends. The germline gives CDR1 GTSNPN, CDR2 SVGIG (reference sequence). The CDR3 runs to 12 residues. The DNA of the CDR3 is TGTGCCTGGAAGGGGATCGTCACTGAAGCTTTCTTT. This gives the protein CAWKGIVTEAFF. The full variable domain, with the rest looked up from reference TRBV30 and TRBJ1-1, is SQTIHQWPATLVQPVGSPLSLECTVEGTSNPNLYWYRQAAGRGLQLLFYSVGIGQISSEVPQNLSASRPQDRQFILSSKKLLLSDSGFYLCAWKGIVTEAFFGQGTRLTVV.

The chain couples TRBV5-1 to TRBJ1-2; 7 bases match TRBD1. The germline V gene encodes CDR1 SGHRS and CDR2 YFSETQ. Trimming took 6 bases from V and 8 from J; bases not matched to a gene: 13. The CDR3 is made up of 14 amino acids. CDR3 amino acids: CASTLLTGIGGYTF. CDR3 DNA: TGCGCCAGCACCCTTCTGACAGGGATTGGCGGCTACACCTTC.

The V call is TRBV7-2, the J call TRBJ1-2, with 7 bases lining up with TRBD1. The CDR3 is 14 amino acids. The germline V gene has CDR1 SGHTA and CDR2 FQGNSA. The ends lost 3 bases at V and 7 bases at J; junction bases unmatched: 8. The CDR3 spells CASSFRQGLSGYTF. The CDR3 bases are TGTGCCAGCAGCTTCCGACAGGGCCTCTCTGGCTACACCTTC.